Each of the 30 T cell receptor beta chains below was sequenced from the same sample in a study of low-dose radiotherapy and immunotherapy resistance in tumors. Time point: after trial treatment. Sample treatment: LDRT plus nivolumab, ipilimumab, low-dose cyclophosphamide and aspirin (RACIN trial). Both TCRalpha and TCRbeta chains were reverse transcribed with V-gene-specific primers. TCR amplification used 15 to 20 PCR cycles, a constant-region primer and a V-primer adapter. TCRdb re-analysed the reads in MiXCR, keeping a single row per CDR3 protein. The table includes around 80,000 distinct CDR3 sequences, under 20% detected once. Source: PBMCs, taken after low-dose radiotherapy plus immunotherapy. Every receptor here comes from a male donor with prostate cancer.

Concerning this clonotype itself: A far larger clone is one base from this, pointing to a likely read error. The gene calls are TRBV14 and TRBJ2-1, with a possible D match to TRBD1 (6 bases). Trimming pared 0 bases from V and 10 bases from J, leaving 22 bases between. Per germline, CDR1 SGHDN and CDR2 FVKESK. This CDR3 has 17 residues. The CDR3 DNA reads as TGTGCCAGCAGCCAAGATTTTACAGGGACCGTCTCGTCCGAGCAGTTCTTC. It specifies CASSQDFTGTVSSEQFF. The whole variable domain, remainder taken from reference TRBV14 and TRBJ2-1, is EAGVTQFPSHSVIEKGQTVTLRCDPISGHDNLYWYRRVMGKEIKFLLHFVKESKQDESGMPNNRFLAERTGGTYSTLKVQPAELEDSGVYFCASSQDFTGTVSSEQFFGPGTRLTVL.

This clonotype came up many times. DNA for the CDR3: TGTGCCAGCAGTTTATATGGACTAGCGGTAAAAGCTAAACCCTACAATGAGCAGTTCTTC. Residues: CASSLYGLAVKAKPYNEQFF. The chain couples TRBV28 to TRBJ2-1, with TRBD2 matching 10 bases. The CDR3 is 20 amino acids. The V and J ends lost 1 base and 2 bases, in that order; junction bases with no gene match: 14. Germline V gene data show CDR1 as MDHEN and CDR2 as SYDVKM.

Of note for this clonotype: This could be a read error, since a much larger clone is one nucleotide away. CDR3 sequence reads: CASSLSSSYNEQYF. As DNA, the CDR3 is TGTGCCAGCAGTCTTTCGAGCTCCTACAATGAGCAGTACTTC. The rearrangement links TRBV27 to TRBJ2-7; D gene ambiguous. Trimming stripped 5 bases from V and 7 bases from J, with 18 bases between. Germline CDR1 reads MNHEY; CDR2 reads SMNVEV (reference sequence). This CDR3 comprises 14 residues.

Comments on this clonotype: This likely reflects a read error, since a far larger clone is one base away. The chain couples TRBV6-2 or TRBV6-3 to TRBJ2-7; possibly TRBD2 for D (6 bases). Germline lookup yields CDR1 MNHEY and CDR2 SVGEGT. This CDR3 has 14 residues. V was trimmed by 6 bases and J by 6 bases, leaving 18 bases between them. CDR3 coding DNA: TGTGCCAGCAGCCCGGGGGAGATCCGACCCGAGCAGTACTTC. It is translated as CASSPGEIRPEQYF.

In its sample, this clonotype was seen many times. This sequence joins TRBV18 and TRBJ1-3, with D possibly being TRBD1 (6 bases). The ends were cut back, 1 base at V and 2 bases at J, with 15 bases in the middle. Germline CDR1 and CDR2: KGHSH and LQKENI. The CDR3 runs to 17 residues. The CDR3 reads CASSPREGGAAGNTIYF. CDR3 in DNA: TGTGCCAGCTCACCACGAGAAGGGGGAGCCGCTGGAAACACCATATATTTT.

This clonotype was counted at least ten times. The rearrangement joins TRBV25-1 to TRBJ1-2; tentative D call: TRBD1 (5 bases). This CDR3 is 13 amino acids long. Germline V gene data show CDR1 as MGHDK and CDR2 as SYGVNS. Trimming removed 9 bases at V and 5 bases at J, with 16 bases between. This CDR3 reads CASSRGIGYGYTF. CDR3 bases: TGTGCCAGTTCAAGGGGTATTGGGTATGGCTACACCTTC.

This clonotype has a count of ten or more. The rearrangement joins TRBV14 to TRBJ2-7; 10 bases line up with TRBD1. V shed 4 bases, J shed 4 bases, and the junction held 4 bases outside the gene matches. Looked up from germline, CDR1 is SGHDN and CDR2 is FVKESK. This CDR3 spans 14 amino acids. Here the CDR3 DNA reads TGTGCCAGCAGCCCCCCGGGACAGGGGTACGAGCAGTACTTC. Translated: CASSPPGQGYEQYF.

This chain joins TRBV6-2 or TRBV6-3 and TRBJ1-1; tentatively, D is TRBD1 (6 bases). The germline gives CDR1 MNHEY, CDR2 SVGEGT. V gave up 0 bases and J gave up 0 bases, with 14 bases separating them. The CDR3 consists of 17 residues. The CDR3 DNA reads as TGTGCCAGCAGTTACTCCTTGACAGGCGCGCTGAACACTGAAGCTTTCTTT. This codes for CASSYSLTGALNTEAFF.

This clonotype came up many times. The chain joins TRBV5-4 to TRBJ2-3; D is perhaps TRBD2 (6 bases). Germline loops: CDR1 SGHNT, CDR2 YYREEE (reference sequence). The CDR3 is made up of 15 amino acids. The ends were cut back, 4 bases at V and 3 bases at J, with 15 bases in the middle. The CDR3 DNA reads TGTGCCAGCAGCAAGGACGGGGGTGGTACAGATACGCAGTATTTT. Encoded protein: CASSKDGGGTDTQYF.

This clonotype was recorded many times. The chain couples TRBV10-2 to TRBJ2-1; D gene ambiguous. CDR3 length: 12 amino acids. From germline, CDR1 is WSHSY and CDR2 SAAADI. The V end was cut by 2 bases, the J end by 5 bases, with 4 bases between. The CDR3 sequence: CASSEQNNEQFF. The CDR3 nucleotides read TGCGCCAGCAGTGAGCAGAACAATGAGCAGTTCTTC.

Note on this clonotype: A far larger clone is only one base removed, so a read error is likely. The DNA is omitted, as the CDR3 cannot be located on it reliably, and the CDR3 follows TCRdb's listing. CDR3 loop: CAPTMYRCVSSSAAWGGAVNTIYF. The chain joins TRBV7-9 to TRBJ1-3; TRBD1 was called by the table and not checked on the DNA. The CDR3 spans 24 residues, counting both ends. CDR1 is SEHNR, CDR2 FQNEAQ, per germline (reference sequence).

The chain couples TRBV7-2 to TRBJ2-1; TRBD2 matches at 8 bases. V shed 0 bases, J shed 7 bases, and the junction held 8 bases outside the gene matches. The CDR3 runs to 16 residues. Germline assignment: CDR1 SGHTA and CDR2 FQGNSA. Here the CDR3 DNA reads TGTGCCAGCAGCTTAGCGGGAGCGGGAGTAGGAAATGAGCAGTTCTTC. Its protein is CASSLAGAGVGNEQFF. Supplemented by reference TRBV7-2 and TRBJ2-1, the full variable domain reads GAGVSQSPSNKVTEKGKDVELRCDPISGHTALYWYRQSLGQGLEFLIYFQGNSAPDKSGLPSDRFSAERTGGSVSTLTIQRTQQEDSAVYLCASSLAGAGVGNEQFFGPGTRLTVL.

This clonotype appeared many times. This chain links TRBV7-2 with TRBJ2-3; tentatively, D is TRBD2 (5 bases). The CDR3 has 15 residues. The V end was cut by 0 bases, the J end by 3 bases, with 10 bases between. The germline V gene has CDR1 SGHTA and CDR2 FQGNSA. This CDR3 reads CASSLAGTGTDTQYF. CDR3 nucleotides: TGTGCCAGCAGCTTAGCGGGAACGGGAACAGATACGCAGTATTTT.

This clonotype was counted at least ten times. The genes are TRBV4-1 and TRBJ1-5; the D is unclear. The V end was cut by 0 bases, the J end by 4 bases, with 7 bases between. This CDR3 has 14 amino acids. Germline CDR1 and CDR2: MGHRA and YSYEKL. CDR3 residues: CASSQESGNQPQHF. The DNA of the CDR3 is TGCGCCAGCAGCCAAGAGTCGGGAAATCAGCCCCAGCATTTT.

This clonotype was detected a few times. V gene TRBV20-1 combines with J gene TRBJ2-5; TRBD2 agrees at 13 bases. The CDR3 contains 14 residues. Germline loops: CDR1 DFQATT, CDR2 SNEGSKA (reference sequence). V lost 6 bases and J lost 1; bases outside the gene matches: 2. The CDR3 bases are TGCAGTGCAGGGACTAGCGGGATCCAAGAGACCCAGTACTTC. As protein: CSAGTSGIQETQYF.

In its sample, this clonotype was seen many times. This chain joins TRBV29-1 and TRBJ1-1; D gene unclear. The V gene lost 8 bases and the J gene lost 6 bases, with 13 bases spanning the gap. Germline V CDR1 and CDR2: SQVTM, ANQGSEA. The CDR3 has 11 amino acids. CDR3 in amino acids: CSTTMGPEAFF. CDR3 in DNA: TGCAGCACCACGATGGGTCCTGAAGCTTTCTTT.

The sample holds many counts of this clonotype. The chain links TRBV4-3 to TRBJ2-1, with D perhaps TRBD1 (6 bases). CDR3 length: 14 residues. Germline-derived CDR1 and CDR2 are LGHNA and YSLEER. V was pared by 0 bases and J by 8 bases, with 11 bases between. The CDR3: CASSQDRRGYEQFF. The CDR3 coding sequence is TGCGCCAGCAGCCAAGATCGCAGGGGCTATGAGCAGTTCTTC.

This clonotype was recorded a few times. The chain's CDR3 is CASSQSGQGVDTQYF. The CDR3 coding sequence is TGCGCCAGCAGCCAATCGGGACAGGGGGTAGATACGCAGTATTTT. V usage is TRBV4-1 and J usage is TRBJ2-3, with 11 positions matching TRBD1. Trimming removed 2 bases from V and 5 bases from J; junction bases left unmatched: 3. Germline CDR1 and CDR2: MGHRA and YSYEKL. There are 15 residues in the CDR3.

This clonotype came up many times. V and J are TRBV6-6 and TRBJ2-7; 13 nucleotides agree with TRBD2. J lost 2 bases, V lost 6 bases, and 7 bases had no gene match. CDR1 and CDR2 from the germline V gene are MNHNY and SVGAGI (reference sequence). The CDR3 has 16 amino acids. The CDR3 region has the DNA TGTGCCAGCAGAAGGACTAGCGGGAGTGTCGCCTACGAGCAGTACTTC. Amino acid sequence: CASRRTSGSVAYEQYF.

This clonotype was found many times. This chain uses TRBV7-2 with TRBJ2-1; D may be TRBD2 (5 bases). V was cut by 5 bases and J by 9 bases, with 23 bases left in between. Looked up from germline, CDR1 is SGHTA and CDR2 is FQGNSA. The length of the CDR3 is 16 residues. The CDR3 is CASSPRVTIGELEQFF. CDR3 bases: TGTGCCAGCAGCCCCCGGGTAACGATCGGGGAGCTTGAGCAGTTCTTC.

This clonotype was recorded many times. This rearrangement joins TRBV4-2 to TRBJ2-1; 11 bases match TRBD2. This CDR3 comprises 16 residues. From germline, CDR1 is LGHNA and CDR2 YNFKEQ. V shed 4 bases, J shed 2 bases, and the junction held 4 bases outside the gene matches. The CDR3 bases are TGTGCCAGCAGCCGACTAGCGGGAAACCCCTACAATGAGCAGTTCTTC. Translating gives CASSRLAGNPYNEQFF.

This clonotype was seen many times. The rearrangement links TRBV20-1 to TRBJ1-1, with a tentative D call TRBD1 (6 bases). This CDR3 is 14 amino acids long. Trimming cost V 5 bases and J 1 base, with 14 bases left between them. Germline V lookup: CDR1 DFQATT, CDR2 SNEGSKA (reference sequence). The CDR3 sequence: CSAYELGQNTEAFF. The DNA for the CDR3 is TGCAGTGCTTACGAACTGGGACAGAACACTGAAGCTTTCTTT.

This clonotype came up many times. The chain employs TRBV28 and TRBJ1-2, with a possible D match to TRBD1 (6 bases). This CDR3 spans 14 amino acids. Trimming cost V 5 bases and J 7 bases, with 17 bases left between them. Per germline, CDR1 MDHEN and CDR2 SYDVKM. CDR3 amino acids: CASSVPGAQGGYTF. CDR3 DNA sequence: TGTGCCAGCAGTGTGCCGGGGGCTCAGGGTGGCTACACCTTC.

This rearrangement joins TRBV5-1 to TRBJ2-3; D possibly corresponds to TRBD2 (6 bases). V lost 0 bases and J lost 0, with 11 bases in between. There are 16 residues in the CDR3. CDR1 SGHRS and CDR2 YFSETQ come from the germline V gene. The CDR3 loop is CASSLGASASTDTQYF. DNA for the CDR3: TGCGCCAGCAGCTTGGGGGCTAGCGCAAGCACAGATACGCAGTATTTT.

With respect to this clonotype: Since a far larger clone is one base different, this is likely a read error. This chain joins TRBV19 and TRBJ2-5; 10 positions match TRBD2. Germline CDR1 reads LNHDA; CDR2 reads SQIVND (reference sequence). The CDR3 has 14 amino acids. The CDR3 DNA is TGTGCCAGCAGCTTGGCCGGGACTAGCGAGACCCAGGACTTC. Protein sequence: CASSLAGTSETQDF.

This clonotype was recorded at least ten times. V usage is TRBV28 and J usage is TRBJ1-5; 7 nucleotides match TRBD1. The CDR3 is 15 amino acids. Germline lookup yields CDR1 MDHEN and CDR2 SYDVKM. V lost 5 bases, J lost 4 bases, and 8 bases stayed unmatched. The CDR3 is CASSITGARNQPQHF. CDR3 DNA: TGTGCCAGCAGTATTACAGGGGCGAGGAATCAGCCCCAGCATTTT.

About this clonotype: A far larger clone lies a single base away; this is likely a read error. V is TRBV29-1 and J is TRBJ2-1, with a weak D call TRBD2 (6 bases). The germline V gene has CDR1 SQVTM and CDR2 ANQGSEA. The length of the CDR3 is 12 residues. Trimming cost V 4 bases and J 10 bases, with 14 bases left between them. CDR3: CSVGDSSYEQFF. CDR3 bases: TGCAGCGTTGGGGACTCCTCCTACGAGCAGTTCTTC.

The chain employs TRBV2 and TRBJ2-4; 9 nucleotides match TRBD2. The CDR3 length is 15 residues. The germline gives CDR1 SNHLY, CDR2 FYNNEI. V gave up 3 bases and J gave up 6 bases; unmatched junction bases: 6. CDR3 loop: CASSDLGSGRNIQYF. Here the CDR3 DNA reads TGTGCCAGCAGTGATCTAGGTAGCGGGAGAAACATTCAGTACTTC.

The chain links TRBV6-1 to TRBJ1-4; D is unclear. The germline gives CDR1 MNHNS, CDR2 SASEGT. There are 14 residues in the CDR3. V lost 9 bases and J 1 base, leaving 12 bases between the germline ends. The CDR3 reads CARTGSRTNEKLFF. The CDR3 region has the DNA TGTGCCAGAACCGGTAGCAGAACTAATGAAAAACTGTTTTTT.

In its sample, this clonotype was seen many times. The chain combines TRBV20-1 with TRBJ2-3; D might be TRBD1 (6 bases). The germline gives CDR1 DFQATT, CDR2 SNEGSKA (reference sequence). This CDR3 has 15 residues. V lost 0 bases to trimming and J lost 4 bases, with 14 bases between them. The CDR3 region is CSAREPRGSADTQYF. CDR3 DNA sequence: TGCAGTGCTAGAGAACCCAGGGGATCGGCAGATACGCAGTATTTT.